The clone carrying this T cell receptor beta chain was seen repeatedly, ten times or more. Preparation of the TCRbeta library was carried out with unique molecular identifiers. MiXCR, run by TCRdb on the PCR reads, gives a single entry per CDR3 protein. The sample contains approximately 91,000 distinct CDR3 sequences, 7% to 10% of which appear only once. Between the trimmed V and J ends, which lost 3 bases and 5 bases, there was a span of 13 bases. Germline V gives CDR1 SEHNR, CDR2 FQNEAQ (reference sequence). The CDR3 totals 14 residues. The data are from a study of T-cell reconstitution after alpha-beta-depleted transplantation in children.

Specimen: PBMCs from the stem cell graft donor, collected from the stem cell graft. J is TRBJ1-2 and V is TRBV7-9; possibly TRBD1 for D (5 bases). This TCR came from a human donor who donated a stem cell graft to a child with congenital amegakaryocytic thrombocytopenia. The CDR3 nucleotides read TGTGCCAGCAGCTTCGGGACGGGTGCTTATGGCTACACCTTC. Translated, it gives CASSFGTGAYGYTF.